This is a list of T cell receptor beta chains from one sample in a study of shared clonotypes between healthy human individuals. Only in-frame clones appear in the TCRdb table, and some are missing; sequencing was by immunoSEQ multiplex PCR. This sample has about 2 million clones, with approximately 95% found just once. Sequences were obtained from naive CD4+ T cells sorted from blood. The receptors here all came from a man aged 18 to 30 in good health. The CDR3 runs from the conserved cysteine through the conserved F or W. D genes are given only for firm matches. Only some rows state a clone size, as once, few, many or a class for expanded clones.

J gene | V gene | clone size | D gene | CDR3 DNA | CDR3 protein
TRBJ1-6 | TRBV5-6 | . | TRBD1 | TGTGCCAGCAGCTCTACAGGGGGGGATTCACCCGTCCACTTT | CASSSTGGDSPVHF
TRBJ1-2 | TRBV9 | . | TRBD1 | TGTGCCAGCAGCACCCTCTCCGGGACAGGGGGCACCTATGGCTACACCTTC | CASSTLSGTGGTYGYTF
TRBJ1-1 | TRBV5-1 | . | . | TGCGCCAGCAGCGGGGCAGGGATGAACACTGAAGCTTTCTTT | CASSGAGMNTEAFF
TRBJ2-7 | TRBV19 | once | TRBD1 | TGTGCCAGTAGTAGAGGGACAGGGCTCTCCTACGAGCAGTACTTC | CASSRGTGLSYEQYF
TRBJ1-2 | TRBV2 | . | TRBD1 | TGTGCCAGCAGTGAAGCTACAGGGGGCCTCTATGGCTACACCTTC | CASSEATGGLYGYTF
TRBJ2-7 | TRBV6-5 | . | . | TGTGCCAGCAGCGACAGTCCCTACGAGCAGTACTTC | CASSDSPYEQYF
TRBJ2-3 | TRBV2 | . | . | TGTGCCAGCAGTGCAAACACAGATACGCAGTATTTT | CASSANTDTQYF
TRBJ2-7 | TRBV18 | . | TRBD1 | TGTGCCAGCTCACCAATTCGGGACAGTTCCTACGAGCAGTACTTC | CASSPIRDSSYEQYF
TRBJ2-1 | TRBV5-4 | . | TRBD2 | TGTGCCAGCAGCGCCGGCGCTAGCGGTATTTACAATGAGCAGTTCTTC | CASSAGASGIYNEQFF
TRBJ2-7 | TRBV18 | . | TRBD1 | TGTGCCAGCTCACCGAAAGGGACAGGGGGCTACGAGCAGTACTTC | CASSPKGTGGYEQYF
TRBJ2-2 | TRBV10-1 | once | . | TGCGCCAGCAGTAGAAGTACCGGGGAGCTGTTTTTT | CASSRSTGELFF
TRBJ2-3 | TRBV5-1 | . | TRBD2 | TGCGCCAGCAGCTCAAAACTAGCGGGGTACAACACAGATACGCAGTATTTT | CASSSKLAGYNTDTQYF
TRBJ1-1 | TRBV5-1 | . | . | TGCGCCAGCAGCTTGACTTCCATGAACACTGAAGCTTTCTTT | CASSLTSMNTEAFF
TRBJ2-7 | TRBV6-1 | . | TRBD2 | TGTGCCAGCAGTGCAACGGGACTAGGTTTCTACGAGCAGTACTTC | CASSATGLGFYEQYF
TRBJ2-7 | TRBV2 | . | . | TGTGCCAGCAAAAGCCAGGAGGTCGGCGAGCAGTACTTC | CASKSQEVGEQYF
TRBJ2-1 | TRBV5-4 | . | TRBD2 | TGTGCCAGCAGCTTGGGGACTAGCGGGACCTACAATGAGCAGTTCTTC | CASSLGTSGTYNEQFF
TRBJ1-5 | TRBV28 | . | . | TGTGCCAGCAGTTTACCTACGGGGCACAATCAGCCCCAGCATTTT | CASSLPTGHNQPQHF
TRBJ2-3 | TRBV5-8 | . | TRBD2 | TGTGCCAGCAGCTCCACTAGCGGCACCACAGATACGCAGTATTTT | CASSSTSGTTDTQYF
TRBJ2-1 | TRBV6-6 | . | TRBD2 | TGTGCCAGCAGGGTCACTAGCGGGGTAGACTATTATGAGCAGTTCTTC | CASRVTSGVDYYEQFF
TRBJ2-3 | TRBV6-5 | once | TRBD1 | TGTGCCAGCAGGCGGACAGGGGGCGCGACAGATACGCAGTATTTT | CASRRTGGATDTQYF
TRBJ2-7 | TRBV10-1 | . | . | TGCGCCAGCAGCGGAGGGGAACCCCCCTACGAGCAGTACTTC | CASSGGEPPYEQYF
TRBJ2-7 | TRBV6-6 | . | . | TGTGCCAGCACCCTGACCCAGGGATCCTACGAGCAGTACTTC | CASTLTQGSYEQYF
TRBJ2-5 | TRBV30 | . | . | TGTGCCTGGAGTTTCCGGGACATGGAGACCCAGTACTTC | CAWSFRDMETQYF
TRBJ1-1 | TRBV20-1 | . | TRBD1 | TGCAGGACAGGGGGCAACACTGAAGCTTTCTTT | CRTGGNTEAFF
TRBJ1-2 | TRBV9 | once | . | TGTGCCAGCAGCCCAGAGACGGGGGGGCGTGGCTACACCTTC | CASSPETGGRGYTF
TRBJ2-7 | TRBV11-2 | . | . | TGTGCCAGCAGACAACTGCGACAGGCCTACGAGCAGTACTTC | CASRQLRQAYEQYF
TRBJ1-1 | TRBV5-4 | many | . | TGTGCCAGCAGCTCGGCACAAGTGGGTAACACTGAAGCTTTCTTT | CASSSAQVGNTEAFF
TRBJ2-6 | TRBV15 | . | . | TGTGCCACCAGCAGAGCGGGGACATCGAAATCGGCTGGGGCCAACGTCCTGACTTTC | CATSRAGTSKSAGANVLTF
TRBJ1-6 | TRBV6-6 | . | . | TGTGCCAGGGGGTGGGAAGTTAGATGCAATTCACCCCTCCACTTT | CARGWEVRCNSPLHF